This T cell receptor beta chain was recorded in a study of siplizumab effects on memory and regulatory T cells. This CDR3 contains 16 residues. V was cut by 4 bases and J by 4 bases, with 16 bases left in between. Germline V gives CDR1 SGHTA, CDR2 FQGTGA. The data were produced by immunoSEQ multiplex PCR, yet TCRdb's version contains in-frame clones alone and is incomplete. This table has 100,000 to 110,000 clones, approximately 91% appearing once. Sequencing was done on a sample of CD4+ T cells sorted from blood. The sequence came from a human donor in good health. The chain employs TRBV7-3 and TRBJ1-4; TRBD1 is a possible D gene (5 bases). The CDR3 region has the DNA TGTGCCAGCAGCTCCCGGAGCCCCGACAGTAATGAAAAACTGTTTTTT. Protein product: CASSSRSPDSNEKLFF.